The 20 T cell receptor beta chains below all came from one sample that was sequenced in a study of blood T cell repertoires in COVID-19. The repertoire was sequenced with immunoSEQ multiplex PCR; TCRdb's copy has only in-frame clones and lacks some. This table has about 53,000 clones, 86% appearing once. The material sequenced was peripheral blood. The source is a man older than 75 with acute or convalescent COVID-19.

This clone was recorded only once. CDR3 amino acids: CASSPGGLAFAVTETQYF. CDR3 in DNA: TGTGCCAGCAGCCCCGGCGGACTAGCCTTCGCAGTGACAGAGACCCAGTACTTC. The V and J genes are TRBV5-8 and TRBJ2-5; 8 positions match TRBD2. This CDR3 is 18 amino acids long. From germline, CDR1 is SGHTS and CDR2 YDEGEE. Losses at the gene ends were 4 bases for V and 4 bases for J; bases not matched to a gene: 18.

The gene calls are TRBV7-2 and TRBJ1-3; 10 nucleotides line up with TRBD1. The junction had 9 bases not matched to a gene; V was cut back by 6 bases and J by 4 bases. Germline values: CDR1 SGHTA, CDR2 FQGNSA. The CDR3 is made up of 16 amino acids. CDR3: CASRDRGRAGGNTIYF. The CDR3 DNA reads TGTGCCAGCAGAGACAGGGGGCGCGCTGGGGGAAACACCATATATTTT.

This chain connects TRBV6-5 to TRBJ1-1; D gene ambiguous. The CDR3 length is 14 residues. Germline V gene data show CDR1 as MNHEY and CDR2 as SVGAGI. V lost 6 bases and J lost 0, with 11 bases in between. Here the CDR3 DNA reads TGTGCCAGCAGGGCGGGCGGATTGAACACTGAAGCTTTCTTT. Translated, it gives CASRAGGLNTEAFF.

The chain combines TRBV5-4 with TRBJ2-2; 10 bases are shared with TRBD1. Trimming at V came to 6 bases and at J to 3 bases, leaving 2 bases not matched to a gene. The CDR3 sequence is 14 residues long. From germline, CDR1 is SGHNT and CDR2 YYREEE (reference sequence). The CDR3 region is CASTGQGYTGELFF. In DNA form, the CDR3 reads TGTGCCAGCACGGGACAGGGGTACACCGGGGAGCTGTTTTTT.

This rearrangement joins TRBV30 to TRBJ1-6; 7 bases match TRBD1. Trimming cost V 1 base and J 7 bases; bases outside gene matches: 4. The CDR3 sequence is 14 residues long. Per the germline V gene, CDR1 is GTSNPN and CDR2 is SVGIG (reference sequence). The CDR3 sequence: CAWSAMTGNSPLHF. The CDR3 DNA sequence: TGTGCCTGGAGTGCTATGACAGGGAATTCACCCCTCCACTTT.

The chain carries TRBV19 and TRBJ2-3, with D perhaps matching TRBD2 (7 bases). Trimming took off 7 bases at V and 5 bases at J, with 16 bases between the two ends. This CDR3 region has 14 residues. Germline V gene data show CDR1 as LNHDA and CDR2 as SQIVND (reference sequence). The CDR3 loop is CASNAGATGDTQYF. The CDR3 coding sequence is TGTGCCAGTAACGCGGGGGCGACAGGAGATACGCAGTATTTT.

The chain is built from TRBV19 and TRBJ2-6; D might be TRBD2 (6 bases). The germline CDR1 and CDR2 sequences are LNHDA and SQIVND (reference sequence). The CDR3 has 15 residues. Trimming removed 6 bases from V and 0 bases from J, with 9 bases in between. The CDR3 sequence is CASREGPSGANVLTF. DNA for the CDR3: TGTGCCAGTAGGGAGGGTCCCTCTGGGGCCAACGTCCTGACTTTC.

The CDR3 nucleotides read TGTGCCAGCAGCCCGTTTACCTCAGGGGGCTCCAAAAACATTCAGTACTTC. Its protein product is CASSPFTSGGSKNIQYF. This chain connects TRBV11-2 to TRBJ2-4; 8 positions match TRBD1. This CDR3 region has 17 residues. V lost 5 bases, J lost 2 bases, and 11 bases stayed unmatched. The germline CDR1 and CDR2 sequences are SGHAT and FQNNGV.

V usage is TRBV5-8 and J usage is TRBJ2-5; weak D call: TRBD2 (6 bases). The ends were cut back, 1 base at V and 0 bases at J, with 10 bases in the middle. From germline, CDR1 is SGHTS and CDR2 YDEGEE. CDR3 length: 15 residues. In DNA, the CDR3 is TGTGCCAGCAGCTTGTGGTGGGAGGACCAAGAGACCCAGTACTTC. Translating it yields CASSLWWEDQETQYF.

The CDR3 loop is CASSPQVEEPQHF. The CDR3 region has the DNA TGTGCCAGCTCACCACAAGTTGAGGAACCCCAGCATTTT. The chain employs TRBV18 and TRBJ1-5; D not certain. V lost 1 base, J lost 10 bases, and 11 bases lay in between. CDR3 length equals 13 residues. Germline CDR1 KGHSH, CDR2 LQKENI.

The chain couples TRBV3-1 (or the pseudogene TRBV3-2) to TRBJ2-2, with 13 bases matching TRBD2. The V gene end was trimmed by 5 bases and the J gene end by 4 bases; junction bases not matched to a gene: 4. The CDR3 is made up of 16 amino acids. Germline CDR1 and CDR2: LGHDT and YNNKEL (reference sequence). The CDR3, as DNA: TGTGCCAGCAGCTTTGGACTAGCGGGGGCCACCGGGGAGCTGTTTTTT. Its translation: CASSFGLAGATGELFF.

V is TRBV19 and J is TRBJ2-5; TRBD2 matches at 11 bases. The V and J ends lost 5 bases and 2 bases, in that order; junction bases with no gene match: 7. CDR1 is LNHDA and CDR2 is SQIVND in the germline V gene (reference sequence). The CDR3 consists of 16 residues. The CDR3 protein is CASSPRLAGSQETQYF. CDR3 in DNA: TGTGCCAGTAGTCCCAGACTAGCGGGGTCTCAAGAGACCCAGTACTTC.

The chain links TRBV27 to TRBJ2-7; no definite D call. Trimming cost V 3 bases and J 0 bases, with 6 bases left between them. CDR3 length: 13 amino acids. CDR1 is MNHEY and CDR2 is SMNVEV in the germline V gene (reference sequence). This chain's CDR3 is CASSFLRSYEQYF. CDR3 sequence (DNA): TGTGCCAGCAGTTTCCTACGCTCCTACGAGCAGTACTTC.

The count of this clone is one. This chain joins TRBV6-1 and TRBJ2-3; 10 bases fit TRBD2. V lost 4 bases and J lost 3; bases outside the gene matches: 7. CDR1 and CDR2 (germline): MNHNS, SASEGT. There are 16 residues in the CDR3. CDR3 region: CASSALAGGTTDTQYF. Written as DNA, the CDR3 is TGTGCCAGCAGTGCCTTAGCGGGGGGCACGACAGATACGCAGTATTTT.

V usage is TRBV5-4 and J usage is TRBJ2-1; D remains ambiguous. This CDR3 is 13 amino acids long. V lost 5 bases and J lost 8, with 14 bases in between. CDR1 is SGHNT, CDR2 YYREEE, per germline (reference sequence). The CDR3 DNA sequence: TGTGCCAGCAGTACGGTGTCAGCGTATGAGCAGTTCTTC. Protein: CASSTVSAYEQFF.

The chain is built from TRBV27 and TRBJ2-2; 10 bases fit TRBD1. J was trimmed by 4 bases and V by 6 bases; bases with no gene match: 11. The CDR3 has 17 residues. The germline V gene has CDR1 MNHEY and CDR2 SMNVEV (reference sequence). The CDR3 reads CASSRGTGDIGTGELFF. The CDR3 nucleotides are TGTGCCAGCAGCCGAGGGACAGGGGATATTGGCACCGGGGAGCTGTTTTTT.

V and J are TRBV29-1 and TRBJ2-7; TRBD2 matches 7 bases. The V and J ends lost 6 bases and 4 bases, in that order; junction bases with no gene match: 9. The germline V gene has CDR1 SQVTM and CDR2 ANQGSEA. There are 13 residues in the CDR3. Written as DNA, the CDR3 is TGCAGCGTGGGGGAGGGAGACTGGTACGAGCAGTACTTC. Protein sequence: CSVGEGDWYEQYF.

The rearrangement joins TRBV4-1 to TRBJ1-3, with D maybe TRBD1 (6 bases). Trimming stripped 2 bases from V and 4 bases from J, with 15 bases between. This CDR3 contains 16 residues. Germline lookup yields CDR1 MGHRA and CDR2 YSYEKL. CDR3 residues: CASSQSNEGVGNTIYF. CDR3 nucleotides: TGCGCCAGCAGCCAATCTAACGAGGGGGTCGGAAACACCATATATTTT.

V gene TRBV6-5 combines with J gene TRBJ1-6; D unclear. The V gene's germline CDR1 is MNHEY and CDR2 SVGAGI. Between the trimmed V and J ends, which lost 8 bases and 8 bases, there was a span of 16 bases. The CDR3 covers 14 residues. The CDR3 coding sequence is TGTGCCAGCGGCGGGGAGGGCAAGGATTCACCCCTCCACTTT. Amino acid sequence: CASGGEGKDSPLHF.

CDR3 protein: CASSPRGGGTEAFF. The CDR3 DNA reads TGTGCCAGCTCACCACGGGGGGGTGGGACTGAAGCTTTCTTT. The genes are TRBV18 and TRBJ1-1, with a tentative D call TRBD1 (5 bases). Trimming left V 1 base short and J 5 bases short, with 11 bases between. The CDR3 length is 14 residues. Germline V gene data show CDR1 as KGHSH and CDR2 as LQKENI. The complete variable domain, with remaining parts taken from reference TRBV18 and TRBJ1-1, reads NAGVMQNPRHLVRRRGQEARLRCSPMKGHSHVYWYRQLPEEGLKFMVYLQKENIIDESGMPKERFSAEFPKEGPSILRIQQVVRGDSAAYFCASSPRGGGTEAFFGQGTRLTVV.